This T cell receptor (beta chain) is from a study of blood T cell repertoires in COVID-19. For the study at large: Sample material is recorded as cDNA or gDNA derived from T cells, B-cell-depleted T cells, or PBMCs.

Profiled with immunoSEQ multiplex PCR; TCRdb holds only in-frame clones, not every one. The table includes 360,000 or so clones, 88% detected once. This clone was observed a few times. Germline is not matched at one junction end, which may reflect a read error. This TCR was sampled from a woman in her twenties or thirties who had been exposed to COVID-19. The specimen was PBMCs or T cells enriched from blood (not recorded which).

The CDR3 loop is CASSSRLF. The CDR3 region has the DNA TGTGCCAGCAGCTCCAGGCTCTTC. This chain joins TRBV7-9 and TRBJ2-7; D not certain. Per germline, CDR1 SEHNR and CDR2 FQNEAQ (reference sequence). The CDR3 runs to 8 residues.